The following is a TCR beta chain sequence with its context. The specificity of this receptor is unknown. For every CD8+ T cell subset, over 250,000 cells were flow-sorted straight into RLT lysis buffer, and each subset was sorted in triplicate. Naive CD8+ T cells were defined stringently as CD45RO-CCR7+CD27+CD95- to exclude memory contaminants. Peripheral blood mononuclear cells were isolated from buffy coats by standard density gradient centrifugation. Naive CXCR3-negative and CXCR3-positive CD8+ T cells were flow-sorted using a FACSAria III. Total RNA was extracted from sorted cells using an RNeasy Mini Kit. This sample is drawn from a study of CXCR3-negative and CXCR3-positive naive CD8 T cells (dated by TCRdb to about 2019). In terms of the full investigation: About 150 million TRB reads were obtained in total, roughly 1.5 +/- 0.3 million reads per library. The diversity and physicochemical repertoire analyses included around 10 donors pooled from two independent experiments. For the TRBV-TRBJ cluster analysis, the naive subsets came from 5 donors, while the memory cells came from 3 donors.

Points the paper makes about the study in general: TRB CDR3s from CXCR3-positive naive cells showed higher hydrophobicity (lower Kidera factor 4), lower energy, and higher strength and volume indices than CXCR3-negative naive cells. Because surface CD5, which is linked to self-reactivity in mice, was comparable between the naive subsets, TCR interaction strength was also inferred from TRB CDR3 physicochemical properties. Comparably high repertoire diversity was found in both naive subsets, whereas much lower repertoire diversity was found in memory CD8+ T cells. Similar TRBV-TRBJ usage was shown by naive CXCR3-negative and CXCR3-positive cells from the same donor, whereas distinct patterns were shown by memory cells. Freshly isolated PBMCs were used for most assays because CXCR3 expression went down partially after cryopreservation.

The run used a NextSeq 550. The Human TCR Profiling Kit (MiLaboratory) was used to make UMI-labeled 5' RACE TRB cDNA libraries. The full amount of extracted RNA was used for cDNA synthesis, and the full amount of resulting cDNA was used for PCR amplification. Libraries were prepared in parallel using an identical number of PCR cycles. In the source study's methods: MIGEC and MiXCR extracted about 50,000 +/- 10,000 unique UMI-labeled TRB cDNA molecules per library, requiring at least two reads per UMI. Each library averaged 40,000 +/- 10,000 functional in-frame TRB CDR3 nucleotide clonotypes without stop codons. After downsampling to 5000 UMI-labeled TRB molecules per sample, diversity metrics such as normalized Shannon-Wiener and Chao1 were calculated in VDJtools. VDJtools was used to calculate clonotype-size-weighted physicochemical properties of the central five CDR3 residues, namely interaction energy, strength, volume and Kidera factor 4. Once TCRdb had reprocessed the reads, it stored one entry per CDR3 protein sequence and supplied no DNA. TCRdb's processing, not the authors' own work, is the source of the V and J calls. The sample table records more than 65,000 distinct CDR3 sequences. The ten largest clones represent nearly 1.5% of the sample.

CDR3 length: 15 amino acids, cysteine to phenylalanine. The protein alone is recorded here. The germline V gene (reference sequence) supplies CDR1 PRHDT and CDR2 FYEKMQ. The material sequenced was naive CXCR3- CD8+ T cells from blood. This sample's cell subset or site label indicates: CD45RO-CCR7+CD27+CD95- naive CD8+ T cells lacking CXCR3 (TNR3-). Here the chain combines TRBV13 and TRBJ2-6; TCRdb reports TRBD2, a call that lacks DNA to check it against. The TCR sequence derives from a human donor in good health. Some clones in this sample may be carry-over from other donors' samples. The CDR3 region has the sequence CASTREGHGANVLTF.